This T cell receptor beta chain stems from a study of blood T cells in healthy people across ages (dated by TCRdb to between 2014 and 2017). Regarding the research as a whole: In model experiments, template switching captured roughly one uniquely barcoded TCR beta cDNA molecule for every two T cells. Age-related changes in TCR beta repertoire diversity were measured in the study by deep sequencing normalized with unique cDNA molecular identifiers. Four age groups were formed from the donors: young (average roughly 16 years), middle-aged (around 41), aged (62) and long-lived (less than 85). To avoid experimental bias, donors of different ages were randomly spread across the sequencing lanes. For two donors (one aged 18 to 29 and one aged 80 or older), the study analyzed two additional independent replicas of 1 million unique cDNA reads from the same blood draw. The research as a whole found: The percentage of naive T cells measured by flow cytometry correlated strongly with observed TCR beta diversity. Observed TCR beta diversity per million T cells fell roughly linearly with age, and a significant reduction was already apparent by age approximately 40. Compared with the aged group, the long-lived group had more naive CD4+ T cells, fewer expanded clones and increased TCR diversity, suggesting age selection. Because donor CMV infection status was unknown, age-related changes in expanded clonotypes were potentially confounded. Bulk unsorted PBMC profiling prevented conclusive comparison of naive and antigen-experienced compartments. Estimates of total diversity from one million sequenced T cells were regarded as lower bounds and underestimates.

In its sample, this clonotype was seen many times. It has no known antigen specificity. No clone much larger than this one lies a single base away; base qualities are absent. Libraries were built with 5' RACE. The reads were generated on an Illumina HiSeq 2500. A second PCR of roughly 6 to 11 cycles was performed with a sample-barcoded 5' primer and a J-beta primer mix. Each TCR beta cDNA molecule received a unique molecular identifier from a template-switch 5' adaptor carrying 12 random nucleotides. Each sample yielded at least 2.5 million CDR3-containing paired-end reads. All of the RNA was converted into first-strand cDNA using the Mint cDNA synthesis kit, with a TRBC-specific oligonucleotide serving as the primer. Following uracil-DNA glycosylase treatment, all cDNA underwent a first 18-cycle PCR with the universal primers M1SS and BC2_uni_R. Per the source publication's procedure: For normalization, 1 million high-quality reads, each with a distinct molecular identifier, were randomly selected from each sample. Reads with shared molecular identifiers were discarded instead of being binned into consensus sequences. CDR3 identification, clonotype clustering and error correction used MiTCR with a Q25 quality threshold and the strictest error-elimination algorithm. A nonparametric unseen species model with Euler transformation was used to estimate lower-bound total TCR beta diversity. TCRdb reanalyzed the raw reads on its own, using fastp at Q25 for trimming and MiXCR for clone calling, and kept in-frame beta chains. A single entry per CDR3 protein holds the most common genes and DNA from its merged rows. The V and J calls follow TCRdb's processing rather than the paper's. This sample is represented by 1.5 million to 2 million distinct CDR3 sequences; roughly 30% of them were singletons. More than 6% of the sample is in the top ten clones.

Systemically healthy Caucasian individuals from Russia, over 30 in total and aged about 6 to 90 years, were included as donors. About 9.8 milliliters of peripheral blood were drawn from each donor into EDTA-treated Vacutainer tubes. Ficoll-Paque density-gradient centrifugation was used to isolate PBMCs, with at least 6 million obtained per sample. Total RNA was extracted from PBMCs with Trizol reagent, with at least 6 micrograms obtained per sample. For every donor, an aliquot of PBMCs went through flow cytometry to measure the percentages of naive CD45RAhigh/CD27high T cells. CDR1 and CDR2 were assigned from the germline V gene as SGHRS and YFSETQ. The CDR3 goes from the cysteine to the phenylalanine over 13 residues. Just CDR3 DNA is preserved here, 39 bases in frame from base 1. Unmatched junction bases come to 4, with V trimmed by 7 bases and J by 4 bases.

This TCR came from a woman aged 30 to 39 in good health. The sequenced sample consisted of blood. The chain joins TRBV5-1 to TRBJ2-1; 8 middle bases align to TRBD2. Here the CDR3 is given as CASQSGGYNEQFF. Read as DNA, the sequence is TGCGCCAGCCAAAGCGGGGGTTACAATGAGCAGTTCTTC. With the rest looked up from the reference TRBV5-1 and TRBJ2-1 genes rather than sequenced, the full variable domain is KAGVTQTPRYLIKTRGQQVTLSCSPISGHRSVSWYQQTPGQGLQFLFEYFSETQRNKGNFPGRFSGRQFSNSRSEMNVSTLELGDSALYLCASQSGGYNEQFFGPGTRLTVL.